The 28 T cell receptor beta chains listed next were all sequenced from one sample in a study of cytotoxic CD8 clonotypes in ibrutinib-treated CLL. Clones were sequenced by immunoSEQ multiplex PCR, and TCRdb holds only the in-frame ones, with some missing. The sample comprises around 140,000 clones, more than 70% of which are singletons, and roughly 7.6% rests with the top ten. Here the sequenced sample was PBMCs, taken after 36 months of ibrutinib treatment. The receptors come from a human donor with chronic lymphocytic leukemia.

The chain is built from TRBV19 and TRBJ2-1; D possibly corresponds to TRBD2 (6 bases). The CDR3 runs 14 residues. V was cut by 8 bases and J by 9 bases, with 20 bases left in between. Germline assignment: CDR1 LNHDA and CDR2 SQIVND (reference sequence). The CDR3 sequence is CASVAGPHLSEQFF. CDR3 DNA sequence: TGTGCCAGTGTTGCGGGGCCCCACTTAAGTGAGCAGTTCTTC.

This clone was found once. V usage is TRBV18 and J usage is TRBJ2-7, with D uncertain. Germline-derived CDR1 and CDR2 are KGHSH and LQKENI. Trimming removed 8 bases from V and 2 bases from J, with 10 bases in between. This CDR3 spans 12 amino acids. The DNA of the CDR3 is TGTGCCAGCAAACCGAACACCTACGAGCAGTACTTC. Translated, it gives CASKPNTYEQYF.

The V gene is TRBV6-1, the J gene TRBJ2-7, with 8 bases identical to TRBD2. Germline CDR1 reads MNHNS; CDR2 reads SASEGT. V lost 6 bases, J lost 3 bases, and 7 bases stayed unmatched. This CDR3 spans 14 amino acids. CDR3 bases: TGTGCCAGCAGACCGCTAGCGGGCGGCTACGAGCAGTACTTC. This codes for CASRPLAGGYEQYF.

The rearrangement links TRBV6-5 to TRBJ1-5; 9 nucleotides align to TRBD1. V was pared by 6 bases and J by 6 bases, with 9 bases of the junction left unmatched. Germline loops: CDR1 MNHEY, CDR2 SVGAGI. This CDR3 region has 15 residues. The CDR3 coding sequence is TGTGCCAGCAGCTCCGGGACAGGGCATTCTCAGCCCCAGCATTTT. Encoded protein: CASSSGTGHSQPQHF.

The chain is built from TRBV6-6 and TRBJ1-2, with D unclear. The V end lost 2 bases, the J end lost 0 bases, and 7 bases lay between the germline ends. The CDR3 consists of 14 residues. Germline loops: CDR1 MNHNY, CDR2 SVGAGI (reference sequence). In DNA form, the CDR3 reads TGTGCCAGCAGTTACAAGTGGTCTAACTATGGCTACACCTTC. The encoded protein is CASSYKWSNYGYTF.

A single count supports this clone. This rearrangement joins TRBV7-9 to TRBJ2-7; either TRBD1 or TRBD2 may fit D (5 bases each). Germline CDR1 SEHNR, CDR2 FQNEAQ (reference sequence). The CDR3 is 12 amino acids. V lost 2 bases and J lost 6, with 8 bases in between. The CDR3 coding sequence is TGTGCCAGCAGCTTAATGAGGGGCGAGCAGTACTTC. Amino acids: CASSLMRGEQYF.

The V call is TRBV11-2, the J call TRBJ2-7; 13 positions agree with TRBD2. The V and J ends lost 6 bases and 6 bases, in that order; junction bases with no gene match: 5. CDR3 length equals 14 residues. Germline-derived CDR1 and CDR2 are SGHAT and FQNNGV. The CDR3 DNA follows: TGTGCCAGCAGGCGGACTAGCGGGAGTATCGAGCAGTACTTC. Protein: CASRRTSGSIEQYF. The full variable domain, rest sourced from reference TRBV11-2 and TRBJ2-7, is EAGVAQSPRYKIIEKRQSVAFWCNPISGHATLYWYQQILGQGPKLLIQFQNNGVVDDSQLPKDRFSAERLKGVDSTLKIQPAKLEDSAVYLCASRRTSGSIEQYFGPGTRLTVT.

The chain recombines TRBV30 with TRBJ1-1, with D uncertain. From germline, CDR1 is GTSNPN and CDR2 SVGIG (reference sequence). V was clipped by 5 bases and J by 1 base, with 11 bases between them. The CDR3 contains 13 residues. CDR3 region: CAWWTAENTEAFF. The CDR3 DNA is TGTGCCTGGTGGACGGCAGAGAACACTGAAGCTTTCTTT.

This chain uses TRBV6-6 with TRBJ2-1, with D maybe TRBD2 (6 bases). CDR3 length equals 13 residues. Germline CDR1 and CDR2: MNHNY and SVGAGI (reference sequence). V dropped 8 bases and J dropped 7 bases, with 15 bases sitting between them. The CDR3 protein is CASVYSGGNEQFF. Written as DNA, the CDR3 is TGTGCCAGCGTCTACTCAGGAGGGAATGAGCAGTTCTTC.

This clone was picked up one time. V and J are TRBV7-3 and TRBJ2-1; D possibly corresponds to TRBD2 (6 bases). Germline CDR1 is SGHTA and CDR2 is FQGTGA. The CDR3 runs 15 residues. The V end was cut by 2 bases, the J end by 3 bases, with 11 bases between. Written as DNA, the CDR3 is TGTGCCAGCAGCTTAGGGCGGGGCGTCTACAATGAGCAGTTCTTC. It is translated as CASSLGRGVYNEQFF.

The gene calls are TRBV30 and TRBJ1-5; D remains unclear. The CDR3 has 13 residues. The germline V gene encodes CDR1 GTSNPN and CDR2 SVGIG (reference sequence). The V gene lost 2 bases and the J gene lost 0 bases, with 5 bases spanning the gap. The CDR3 spells CAWSLYSNQPQHF. As DNA, the CDR3 is TGTGCCTGGAGTCTTTATAGCAATCAGCCCCAGCATTTT.

The chain couples TRBV27 to TRBJ1-1, with no clear D. The germline gives CDR1 MNHEY, CDR2 SMNVEV (reference sequence). The CDR3 loop spans 13 amino acids. Trimming took 3 bases from V and 0 from J, leaving 5 bases between them. The CDR3: CASSFDVNTEAFF. In nucleotides, the CDR3 is TGTGCCAGCAGTTTCGACGTGAACACTGAAGCTTTCTTT.

The chain recombines TRBV7-6 with TRBJ2-7, with 9 bases lining up with TRBD1. The CDR3 is 15 residues long. The germline V gene encodes CDR1 SGHVS and CDR2 FNYEAQ. With 4 bases clipped from V and 4 bases from J, the junction kept 8 bases outside the gene matches. Here the CDR3 reads CASSYRTGVAYEQYF. The DNA of the CDR3 is TGTGCCAGCAGCTATAGGACAGGGGTTGCGTACGAGCAGTACTTC.

J is TRBJ1-2 and V is TRBV18; D remains ambiguous. V lost 2 bases and J 4 bases, leaving 11 bases between the germline ends. Germline CDR1 reads KGHSH; CDR2 reads LQKENI. The CDR3 contains 14 residues. The CDR3 sequence is CASSPAQLVYGYTF. CDR3 DNA: TGTGCCAGCTCACCAGCCCAGTTGGTCTATGGCTACACCTTC.

In its sample, this clone was seen many times. A junction end diverges from the germline sequence, so it may reflect a read error. The chain links TRBV2 to TRBJ1-1; 7 bases map to TRBD1. The CDR3 is 14 amino acids. Germline loops: CDR1 SNHLY, CDR2 FYNNEI. CDR3 sequence reads: CASRGPGQSLKGIF. The CDR3 DNA reads as TGTGCCAGCAGGGGGCCGGGACAGTCCCTGAAAGGAATCTTT.

The CDR3: CASSQSVKNEQFF. For the CDR3, the DNA is TGTGCCAGCAGCCAATCCGTGAAGAATGAGCAGTTCTTC. The V call is TRBV14, the J call TRBJ2-1, with D uncertain. The germline V gene has CDR1 SGHDN and CDR2 FVKESK. V was cut by 2 bases and J by 7 bases, with 9 bases left in between. This CDR3 has 13 amino acids.

The chain is built from TRBV18 and TRBJ1-2; D is ambiguous. Trimming shortened V by 3 bases and J by 3 bases, and 5 bases separated the two germline ends. The germline gives CDR1 KGHSH, CDR2 LQKENI. The CDR3 has 12 residues. The CDR3 is CASSPSDYGYTF. As DNA, the CDR3 is TGTGCCAGCTCACCGTCCGACTATGGCTACACCTTC.

The chain recombines TRBV2 with TRBJ2-4; 8 bases line up with TRBD1. The CDR3 is 16 amino acids. Looked up from germline, CDR1 is SNHLY and CDR2 is FYNNEI. J gave up 8 bases and V 0 bases, and 9 bases lay outside the gene matches. CDR3 in DNA: TGTGCCAGCAGTGAAGCGCTTCGCCAGGGGGCGGACATTCAGTACTTC. Its protein is CASSEALRQGADIQYF.

The CDR3 DNA sequence: TGCGCCAGCAGCTTGGCCGGGCCGATTGTCATGAACACTGAAGCTTTCTTT. Encoded protein: CASSLAGPIVMNTEAFF. The chain joins TRBV5-1 to TRBJ1-1; no reliable D call. Trimming left V 0 bases short and J 0 bases short, with 15 bases between. There are 17 residues in the CDR3. CDR1 is SGHRS and CDR2 is YFSETQ in the germline V gene.

This chain connects TRBV5-1 to TRBJ1-3, with 7 bases matching TRBD1. This CDR3 region has 16 residues. Trimming removed 6 bases from V and 0 bases from J; junction bases left unmatched: 9. Germline loops: CDR1 SGHRS, CDR2 YFSETQ. This CDR3 is CASKTGTVYSGNTIYF. The CDR3 bases are TGCGCCAGCAAAACCGGGACAGTCTACTCTGGAAACACCATATATTTT.

This rearrangement joins TRBV5-1 to TRBJ2-1; 8 nucleotides line up with TRBD2. Germline CDR1 is SGHRS and CDR2 is YFSETQ. The CDR3 has 17 residues. V lost 0 bases, J lost 2 bases, and 7 bases stayed unmatched. The CDR3 DNA sequence: TGCGCCAGCAGCTTGGGAAATAGCGGGGCCGCCTACAATGAGCAGTTCTTC. It yields the protein CASSLGNSGAAYNEQFF.

This rearrangement joins TRBV5-1 to TRBJ2-7, with D possibly matching TRBD2 (5 bases). Per germline, CDR1 SGHRS and CDR2 YFSETQ. The ends were cut back, 0 bases at V and 2 bases at J, with 15 bases in the middle. The CDR3 has 16 amino acids. CDR3 nucleotides: TGCGCCAGCAGCTTGGGGCTAAACACCGGGGCCTACGAGCAGTACTTC. This codes for CASSLGLNTGAYEQYF.

As concerns this clone: A much larger clone differs from this one at a single base, so this may be a read error. This chain's CDR3 is CASSLDTTGELFF. DNA for the CDR3: TGTGCCAGCAGCTTAGACACCACCGGGGAGCTGTTTTTT. V gene TRBV7-8 combines with J gene TRBJ2-2; D unresolved. The CDR3 has 13 amino acids. Trimming removed 1 base from V and 4 bases from J, with 4 bases in between. Germline-derived CDR1 and CDR2 are SGHVS and FQNEAQ.

The rearrangement joins TRBV9 to TRBJ2-1; possible D gene TRBD1, 5 bases. Trimming removed 0 bases at V and 2 bases at J, with 9 bases between. This CDR3 has 15 residues. The germline V gene encodes CDR1 SGDLS and CDR2 YYNGEE. The CDR3 loop is CASSVGGQPYNEQFF. Here the CDR3 DNA reads TGTGCCAGCAGCGTAGGAGGACAACCCTACAATGAGCAGTTCTTC.

V is TRBV28 and J is TRBJ1-1; D uncertain. Germline V gene lookup returns CDR1 MDHEN and CDR2 SYDVKM. V gave up 3 bases and J gave up 7 bases, with 9 bases separating them. This CDR3 is built from 12 residues. The CDR3: CASSFTVIEAFF. The CDR3 region has the DNA TGTGCCAGCAGTTTTACAGTGATTGAAGCTTTCTTT.

The chain recombines TRBV6-5 with TRBJ1-4; D is perhaps TRBD1 (6 bases). V was shortened by 0 bases and J by 8 bases, with 13 bases between the two germline ends. Germline V gene lookup returns CDR1 MNHEY and CDR2 SVGAGI. The CDR3 is 15 amino acids. CDR3 in DNA: TGTGCCAGCAGTTACTCGTTGGAGGGGGGAGAAAAACTGTTTTTT. Translating it yields CASSYSLEGGEKLFF.

V and J are TRBV18 and TRBJ1-2, with TRBD1 as a possible D gene (6 bases). Germline values: CDR1 KGHSH, CDR2 LQKENI. V lost 4 bases and J 4 bases, leaving 16 bases between the germline ends. The CDR3 loop spans 15 amino acids. The CDR3 DNA is TGTGCCAGCTCACAATATAACAGGGCCAGCTATGGCTACACCTTC. Amino acids: CASSQYNRASYGYTF. The variable domain in full, completed from reference TRBV18 and TRBJ1-2, reads NAGVMQNPRHLVRRRGQEARLRCSPMKGHSHVYWYRQLPEEGLKFMVYLQKENIIDESGMPKERFSAEFPKEGPSILRIQQVVRGDSAAYFCASSQYNRASYGYTFGSGTRLTVV.

This clone was detected once. V gene TRBV19 combines with J gene TRBJ2-7; D assignment may be TRBD1 or TRBD2 (6 bases each). V shed 0 bases and J shed 2 bases, with 17 bases lying between them. CDR3 length equals 17 residues. Per the germline V gene, CDR1 is LNHDA and CDR2 is SQIVND (reference sequence). As DNA, the CDR3 is TGTGCCAGTAGTATAGATGTGAGGGGGGAGGCGACCTACGAGCAGTACTTC. Its translation: CASSIDVRGEATYEQYF.